This entry lists 7 T cell receptor beta chains sequenced from one sample in a study of control samples from healthy donors and cancer patients. Profiling relied on immunoSEQ multiplex PCR, and the TCRdb table lists in-frame clones only, not all of them. The data hold around 100,000 clones, with 87% observed a single time. The sample was blood. The origin of the receptors is a woman aged 45-65 years in good health.

The V and J genes are TRBV3-1 (or the pseudogene TRBV3-2) and TRBJ1-1; D uncertain. The CDR3 covers 13 residues. Germline V gene lookup returns CDR1 LGHDT and CDR2 YNNKEL (reference sequence). The V and J ends lost 1 base and 6 bases respectively, with 9 bases between them. In DNA, the CDR3 is TGTGCCAGCAGCCAAGGGGTCACGGCTGAAGCTTTCTTT. This codes for CASSQGVTAEAFF.

V gene TRBV7-2 combines with J gene TRBJ1-1, with D uncertain. V was cut by 1 base and J by 4 bases, with 19 bases left in between. Germline CDR1 reads SGHTA; CDR2 reads FQGNSA. The CDR3 has 17 residues. This CDR3 is CASSLDGGRLESTEAFF. CDR3 in DNA: TGTGCCAGCAGCTTAGATGGCGGGAGGTTGGAGAGCACTGAAGCTTTCTTT.

This clone appeared a few times. The chain uses TRBV3-1 (or the pseudogene TRBV3-2) and TRBJ1-1, with D perhaps matching TRBD1 (5 bases). Germline V gives CDR1 LGHDT, CDR2 YNNKEL (reference sequence). This CDR3 has 14 amino acids. Trimming removed 4 bases from V and 1 base from J, with 10 bases in between. CDR3 sequence (DNA): TGTGCCAGCAGCCTCAGGGACGGGAACACTGAAGCTTTCTTT. Translated: CASSLRDGNTEAFF.

The chain couples TRBV6-5 to TRBJ2-1; TRBD2 matches 8 bases. CDR3 length: 15 residues. From germline, CDR1 is MNHEY and CDR2 SVGAGI. V lost 5 bases to trimming and J lost 8 bases; unmatched junction nucleotides: 11. CDR3 nucleotide sequence: TGTGCCAGCAGTCCCTGGGGGCGGGAGGTGGATGAGCAGTTCTTC. Amino acid sequence: CASSPWGREVDEQFF.

The chain employs TRBV5-1 and TRBJ2-3, with D uncertain. The germline V and J ends were trimmed by 0 bases and 5 bases, with 10 bases remaining between them. The length of the CDR3 is 14 residues. Looked up from germline, CDR1 is SGHRS and CDR2 is YFSETQ. CDR3 coding DNA: TGCGCCAGCAGCTTGGGTGGGGTGGGAGATACGCAGTATTTT. The encoded protein is CASSLGGVGDTQYF.

CDR3 in DNA: TGTGCCAGCAGGGTACGGACGGGCTATGGCTACACCTTC. It translates to CASRVRTGYGYTF. The rearrangement joins TRBV12-3 or TRBV12-4 to TRBJ1-2; D unclear. V was trimmed by 6 bases and J by 4 bases, leaving 12 bases between them. The length of the CDR3 is 13 residues.

Here the CDR3 reads CASSEEPGLYEQYV. The CDR3 bases are TGTGCCAGCAGTGAAGAGCCAGGGCTCTACGAGCAGTACGTC. J is TRBJ2-7 and V is TRBV6-1; TRBD1 might be the D (5 bases). Germline V lookup: CDR1 MNHNS, CDR2 SASEGT. The CDR3 is made up of 14 amino acids. Trimming left V 1 base short and J 3 bases short, with 10 bases between.